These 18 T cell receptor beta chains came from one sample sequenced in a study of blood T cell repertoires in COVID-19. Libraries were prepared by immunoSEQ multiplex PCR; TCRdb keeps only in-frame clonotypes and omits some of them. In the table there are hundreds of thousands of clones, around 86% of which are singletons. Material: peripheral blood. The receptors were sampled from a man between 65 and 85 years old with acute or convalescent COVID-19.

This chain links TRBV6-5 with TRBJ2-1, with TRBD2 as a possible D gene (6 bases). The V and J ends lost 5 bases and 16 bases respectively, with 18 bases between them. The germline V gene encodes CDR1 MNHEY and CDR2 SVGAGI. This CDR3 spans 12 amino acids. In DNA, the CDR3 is TGTGCCAGCAGTCCGTTGGAGGGGCTCCATTTCTTC. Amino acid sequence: CASSPLEGLHFF.

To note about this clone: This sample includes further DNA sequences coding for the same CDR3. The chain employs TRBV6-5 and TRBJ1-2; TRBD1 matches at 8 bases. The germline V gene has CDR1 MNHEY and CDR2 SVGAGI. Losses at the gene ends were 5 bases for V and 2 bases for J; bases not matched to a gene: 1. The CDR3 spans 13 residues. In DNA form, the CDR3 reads TGTGCCAGCAGTCGGACAGGGAACTATGGCTACACCTTC. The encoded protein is CASSRTGNYGYTF.

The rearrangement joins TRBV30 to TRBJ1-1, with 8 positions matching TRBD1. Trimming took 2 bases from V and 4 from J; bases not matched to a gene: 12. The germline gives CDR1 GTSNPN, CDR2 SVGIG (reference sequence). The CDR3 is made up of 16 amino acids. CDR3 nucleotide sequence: TGTGCCTGGAGTACCACACGTCAGGGGGCGTTCACTGAAGCTTTCTTT. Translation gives CAWSTTRQGAFTEAFF.

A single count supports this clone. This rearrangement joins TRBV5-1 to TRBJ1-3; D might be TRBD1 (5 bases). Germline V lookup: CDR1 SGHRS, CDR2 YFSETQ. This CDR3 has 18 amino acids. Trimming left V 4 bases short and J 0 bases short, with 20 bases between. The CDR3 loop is CASSPGGNQPFSGNTIYF. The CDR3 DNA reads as TGCGCCAGCAGCCCGGGGGGAAACCAACCATTCTCTGGAAACACCATATATTTT.

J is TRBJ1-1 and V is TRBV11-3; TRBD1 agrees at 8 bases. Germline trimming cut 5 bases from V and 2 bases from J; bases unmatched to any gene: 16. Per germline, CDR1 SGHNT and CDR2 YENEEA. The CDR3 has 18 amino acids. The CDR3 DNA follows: TGTGCCAGCAGCCACTTACTGATCTGGACAGGGAGAAACACTGAAGCTTTCTTT. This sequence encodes CASSHLLIWTGRNTEAFF.

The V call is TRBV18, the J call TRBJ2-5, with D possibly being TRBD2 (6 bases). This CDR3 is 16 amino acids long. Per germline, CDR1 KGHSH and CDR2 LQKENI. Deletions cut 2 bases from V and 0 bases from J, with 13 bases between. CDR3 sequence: CASSPRASEYQETQYF. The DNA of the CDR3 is TGTGCCAGCTCACCAAGGGCTAGCGAGTACCAAGAGACCCAGTACTTC.

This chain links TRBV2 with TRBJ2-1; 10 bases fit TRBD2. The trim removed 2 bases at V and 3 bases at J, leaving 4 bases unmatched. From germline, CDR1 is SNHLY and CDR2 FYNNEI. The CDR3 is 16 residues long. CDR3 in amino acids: CASSESPSGSYNEQFF. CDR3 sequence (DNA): TGTGCCAGCAGTGAATCCCCTAGCGGGAGCTACAATGAGCAGTTCTTC.

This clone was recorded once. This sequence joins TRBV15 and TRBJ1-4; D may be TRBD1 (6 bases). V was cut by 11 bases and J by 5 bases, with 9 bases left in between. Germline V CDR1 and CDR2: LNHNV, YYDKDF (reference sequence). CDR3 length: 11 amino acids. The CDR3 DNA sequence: TGTGCCTCAGGGGTCAATGAAAAACTGTTTTTT. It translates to CASGVNEKLFF.

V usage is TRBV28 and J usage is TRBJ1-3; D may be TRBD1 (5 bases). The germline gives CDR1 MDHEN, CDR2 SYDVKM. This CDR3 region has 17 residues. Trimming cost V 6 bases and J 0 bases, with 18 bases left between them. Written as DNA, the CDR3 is TGTGCCAGCAGCTCGCCCGGCAGGGAAGTCTCTGGAAACACCATATATTTT. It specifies CASSSPGREVSGNTIYF.

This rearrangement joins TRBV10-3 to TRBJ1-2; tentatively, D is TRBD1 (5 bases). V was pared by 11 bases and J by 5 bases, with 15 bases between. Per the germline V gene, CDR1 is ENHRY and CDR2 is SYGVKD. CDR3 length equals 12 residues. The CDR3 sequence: CAVGGTAYGYTF. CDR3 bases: TGTGCCGTGGGGGGTACAGCGTATGGCTACACCTTC.

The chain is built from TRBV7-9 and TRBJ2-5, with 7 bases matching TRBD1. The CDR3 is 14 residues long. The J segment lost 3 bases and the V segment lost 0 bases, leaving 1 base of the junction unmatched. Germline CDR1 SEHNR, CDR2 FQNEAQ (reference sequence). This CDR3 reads CASSLAGTEETQYF. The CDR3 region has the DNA TGTGCCAGCAGCTTAGCGGGGACAGAAGAGACCCAGTACTTC.

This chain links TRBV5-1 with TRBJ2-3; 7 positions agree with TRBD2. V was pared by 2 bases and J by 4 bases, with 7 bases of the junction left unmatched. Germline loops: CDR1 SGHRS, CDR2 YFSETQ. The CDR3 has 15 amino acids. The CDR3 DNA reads TGCGCCAGCAGCTTTTCGGGAGGCCCCCCAGATACGCAGTATTTT. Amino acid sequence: CASSFSGGPPDTQYF.

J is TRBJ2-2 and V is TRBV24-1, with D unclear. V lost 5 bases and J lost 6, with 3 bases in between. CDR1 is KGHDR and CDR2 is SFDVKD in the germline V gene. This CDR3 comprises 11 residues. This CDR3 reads CATSGAGELFF. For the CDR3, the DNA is TGTGCCACCAGTGGAGCCGGGGAGCTGTTTTTT.

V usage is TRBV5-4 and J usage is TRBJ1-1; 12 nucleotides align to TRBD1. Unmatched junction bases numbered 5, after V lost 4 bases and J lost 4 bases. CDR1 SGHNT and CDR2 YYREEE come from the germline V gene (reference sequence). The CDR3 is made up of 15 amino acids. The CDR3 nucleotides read TGTGCCAGCAGCCCGGGACAGGGGGCCGTCACTGAAGCTTTCTTT. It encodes CASSPGQGAVTEAFF.

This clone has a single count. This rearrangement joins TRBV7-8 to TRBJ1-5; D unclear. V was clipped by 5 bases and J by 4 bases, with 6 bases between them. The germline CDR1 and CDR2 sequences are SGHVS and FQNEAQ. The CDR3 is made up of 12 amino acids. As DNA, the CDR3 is TGTGCCAGCAGCCCTTATAATCAGCCCCAGCATTTT. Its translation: CASSPYNQPQHF.

DNA for the CDR3: TGTGCCAGCAGCGTTAGCGGGACGCCCTCCTACGAGCAGTACTTC. Translated, it gives CASSVSGTPSYEQYF. The rearrangement uses TRBV9 and TRBJ2-7; 8 bases match TRBD2. The CDR3 contains 15 residues. CDR1 and CDR2 from the germline V gene are SGDLS and YYNGEE. V was pared by 2 bases and J by 0 bases, with 4 bases of the junction left unmatched.

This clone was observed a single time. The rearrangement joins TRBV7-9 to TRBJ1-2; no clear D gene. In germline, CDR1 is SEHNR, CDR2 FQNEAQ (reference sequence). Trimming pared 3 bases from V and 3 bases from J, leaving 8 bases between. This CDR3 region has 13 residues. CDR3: CASSFLPDYGYTF. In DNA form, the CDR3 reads TGTGCCAGCAGCTTCTTGCCAGACTATGGCTACACCTTC.

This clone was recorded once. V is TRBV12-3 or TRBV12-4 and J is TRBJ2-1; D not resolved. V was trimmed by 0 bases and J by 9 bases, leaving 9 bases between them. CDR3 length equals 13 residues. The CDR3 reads CASSLAVVGEQFF. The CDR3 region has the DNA TGTGCCAGCAGTTTAGCAGTGGTCGGTGAGCAGTTCTTC.